Reported below is one T cell receptor (beta chain). Its cognate antigen is unknown. This sample is drawn from a study of OX40 agonist ivuxolimab in advanced cancers. Study-wide points: Low normalized T-cell clonal expansion was additionally recorded for some nonresponders. On average, CD8+ T cells had more expanded clones than CD4+.

Produced via immunoSEQ multiplex PCR; TCRdb's table is partial and in-frame only. The sample carries about 28,000 clones, roughly 82% recorded once. Here the sequenced sample was CD4+ or CD8+ T cells sorted from blood, taken in a trial of the OX40 agonist ivuxolimab. The TCR was taken from an adult with an advanced solid tumor such as melanoma, head and neck, liver or kidney cancer.

This CDR3 is CASSDHPGQRETQYF. The CDR3 DNA reads as TGTGCCAGCAGTGACCATCCGGGACAGCGGGAGACCCAGTACTTC. The chain joins TRBV25-1 to TRBJ2-5, with 7 bases lining up with TRBD1. The length of the CDR3 is 15 residues. Germline V gene data show CDR1 as MGHDK and CDR2 as SYGVNS. The junction had 9 bases not matched to a gene; V was cut back by 3 bases and J by 5 bases.